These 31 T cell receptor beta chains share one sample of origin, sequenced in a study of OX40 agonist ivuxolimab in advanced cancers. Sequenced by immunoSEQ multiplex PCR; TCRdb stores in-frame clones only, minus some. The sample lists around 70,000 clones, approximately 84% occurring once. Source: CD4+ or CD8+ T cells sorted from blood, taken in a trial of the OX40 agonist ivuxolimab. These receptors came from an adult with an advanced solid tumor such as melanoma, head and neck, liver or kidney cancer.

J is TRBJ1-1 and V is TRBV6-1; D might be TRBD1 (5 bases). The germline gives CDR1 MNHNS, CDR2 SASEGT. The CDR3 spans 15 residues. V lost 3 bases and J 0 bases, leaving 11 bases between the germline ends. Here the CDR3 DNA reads TGTGCCAGCAGTGACCCCGGGGGGATGAACACTGAAGCTTTCTTT. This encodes CASSDPGGMNTEAFF.

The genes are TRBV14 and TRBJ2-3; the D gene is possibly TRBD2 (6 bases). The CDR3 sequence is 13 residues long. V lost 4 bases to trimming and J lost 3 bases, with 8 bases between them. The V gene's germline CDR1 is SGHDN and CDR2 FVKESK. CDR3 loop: CASSRDLTDTQYF. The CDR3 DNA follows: TGTGCCAGCAGCCGGGACTTGACAGATACGCAGTATTTT.

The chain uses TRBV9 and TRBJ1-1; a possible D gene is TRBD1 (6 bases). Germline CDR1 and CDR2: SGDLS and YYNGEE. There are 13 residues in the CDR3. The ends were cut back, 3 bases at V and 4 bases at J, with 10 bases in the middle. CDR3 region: CASSETGTTEAFF. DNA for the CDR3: TGTGCCAGCAGCGAAACAGGGACCACTGAAGCTTTCTTT.

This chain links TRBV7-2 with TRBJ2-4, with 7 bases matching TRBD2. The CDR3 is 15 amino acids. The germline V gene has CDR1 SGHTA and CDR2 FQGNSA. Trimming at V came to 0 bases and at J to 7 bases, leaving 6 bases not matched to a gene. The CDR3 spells CASSLAGGSSNIQYF. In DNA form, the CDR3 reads TGTGCCAGCAGCTTAGCGGGCGGGAGTTCTAACATTCAGTACTTC.

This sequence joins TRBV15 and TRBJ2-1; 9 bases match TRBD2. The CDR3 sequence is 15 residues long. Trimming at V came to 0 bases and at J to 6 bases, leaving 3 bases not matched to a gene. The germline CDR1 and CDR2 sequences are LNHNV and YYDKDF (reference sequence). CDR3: CATSREAGGSNEQFF. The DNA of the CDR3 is TGTGCCACCAGCAGAGAAGCGGGAGGCTCCAATGAGCAGTTCTTC.

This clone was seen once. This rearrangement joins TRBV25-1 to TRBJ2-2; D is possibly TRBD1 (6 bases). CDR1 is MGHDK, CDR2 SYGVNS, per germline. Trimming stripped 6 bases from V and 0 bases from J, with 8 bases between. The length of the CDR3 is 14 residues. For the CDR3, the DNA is TGTGCCAGCAGCGGGACAACGAACACCGGGGAGCTGTTTTTT. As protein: CASSGTTNTGELFF.

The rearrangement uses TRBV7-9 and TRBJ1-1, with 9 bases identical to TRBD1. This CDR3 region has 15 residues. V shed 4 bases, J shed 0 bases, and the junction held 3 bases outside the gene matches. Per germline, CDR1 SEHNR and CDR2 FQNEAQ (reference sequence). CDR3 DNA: TGTGCCAGCAGCTCGGGACAGGGCCTGAACACTGAAGCTTTCTTT. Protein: CASSSGQGLNTEAFF.

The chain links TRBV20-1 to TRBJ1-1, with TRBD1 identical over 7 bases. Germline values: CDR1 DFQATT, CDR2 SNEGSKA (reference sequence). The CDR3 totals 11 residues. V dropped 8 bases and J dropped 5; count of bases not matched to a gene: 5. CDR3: CSNRGGTEAFF. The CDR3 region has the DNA TGCAGTAACAGGGGTGGTACTGAAGCTTTCTTT.

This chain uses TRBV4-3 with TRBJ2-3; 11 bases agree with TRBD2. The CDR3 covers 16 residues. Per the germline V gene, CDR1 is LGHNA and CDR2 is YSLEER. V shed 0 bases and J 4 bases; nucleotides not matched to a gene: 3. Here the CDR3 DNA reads TGCGCCAGCAGCCAAGATCTAGCGGGAGGACCAGATACGCAGTATTTT. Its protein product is CASSQDLAGGPDTQYF.

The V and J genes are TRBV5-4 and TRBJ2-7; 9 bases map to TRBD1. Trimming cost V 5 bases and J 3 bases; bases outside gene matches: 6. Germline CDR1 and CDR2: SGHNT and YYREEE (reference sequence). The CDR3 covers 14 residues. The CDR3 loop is CASRRDRVSYEQYF. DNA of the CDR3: TGTGCCAGCAGACGGGACAGGGTGAGCTACGAGCAGTACTTC.

The DNA of the CDR3 is TGTGCCAGTGGACAGCCCCAGCATTTT. Protein sequence: CASGQPQHF. The chain employs TRBV19 and TRBJ1-5; no firm D call. CDR1 is LNHDA and CDR2 is SQIVND in the germline V gene (reference sequence). The CDR3 extends over 9 amino acids. Trimming removed 8 bases at V and 7 bases at J, with 3 bases between.

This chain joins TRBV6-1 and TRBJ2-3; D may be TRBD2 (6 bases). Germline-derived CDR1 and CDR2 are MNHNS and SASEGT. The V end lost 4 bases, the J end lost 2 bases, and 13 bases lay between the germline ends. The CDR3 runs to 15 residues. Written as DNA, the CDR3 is TGTGCCAGCAGTGGCGGGACCGCGAACACAGATACGCAGTATTTT. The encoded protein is CASSGGTANTDTQYF.

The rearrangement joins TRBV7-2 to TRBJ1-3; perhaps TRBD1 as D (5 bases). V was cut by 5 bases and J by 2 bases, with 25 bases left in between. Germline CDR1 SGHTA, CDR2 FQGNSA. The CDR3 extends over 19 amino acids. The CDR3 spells CASSLRGRAGSHTGNTIYF. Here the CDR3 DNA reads TGTGCCAGCAGCCTCCGAGGAAGGGCAGGGAGTCACACTGGAAACACCATATATTTT. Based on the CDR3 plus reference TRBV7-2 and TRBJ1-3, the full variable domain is GAGVSQSPSNKVTEKGKDVELRCDPISGHTALYWYRQSLGQGLEFLIYFQGNSAPDKSGLPSDRFSAERTGGSVSTLTIQRTQQEDSAVYLCASSLRGRAGSHTGNTIYFGEGSWLTVV.

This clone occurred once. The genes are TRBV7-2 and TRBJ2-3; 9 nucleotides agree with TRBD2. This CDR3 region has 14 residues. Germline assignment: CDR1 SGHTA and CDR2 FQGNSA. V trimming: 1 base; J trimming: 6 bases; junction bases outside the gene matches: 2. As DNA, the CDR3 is TGTGCCAGCAGCTTAGGACTAGCGGCCGATACGCAGTATTTT. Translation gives CASSLGLAADTQYF. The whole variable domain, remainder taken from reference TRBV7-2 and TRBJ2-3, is GAGVSQSPSNKVTEKGKDVELRCDPISGHTALYWYRQSLGQGLEFLIYFQGNSAPDKSGLPSDRFSAERTGGSVSTLTIQRTQQEDSAVYLCASSLGLAADTQYFGPGTRLTVL.

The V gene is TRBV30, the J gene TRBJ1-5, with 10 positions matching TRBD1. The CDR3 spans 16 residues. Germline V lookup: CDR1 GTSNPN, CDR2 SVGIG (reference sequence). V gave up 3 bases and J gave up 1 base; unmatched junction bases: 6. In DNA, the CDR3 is TGTGCCTGGAGCCCGGGACAGGGGATAAGCAATCAGCCCCAGCATTTT. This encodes CAWSPGQGISNQPQHF. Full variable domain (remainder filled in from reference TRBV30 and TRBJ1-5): SQTIHQWPATLVQPVGSPLSLECTVEGTSNPNLYWYRQAAGRGLQLLFYSVGIGQISSEVPQNLSASRPQDRQFILSSKKLLLSDSGFYLCAWSPGQGISNQPQHFGDGTRLSIL.

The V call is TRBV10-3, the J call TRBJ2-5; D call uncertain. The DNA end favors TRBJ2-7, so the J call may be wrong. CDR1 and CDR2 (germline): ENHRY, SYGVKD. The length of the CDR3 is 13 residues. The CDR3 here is CAISESTIYEQYF. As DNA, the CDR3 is TGTGCCATCAGTGAGTCGACGATTTACGAGCAGTACTTC.

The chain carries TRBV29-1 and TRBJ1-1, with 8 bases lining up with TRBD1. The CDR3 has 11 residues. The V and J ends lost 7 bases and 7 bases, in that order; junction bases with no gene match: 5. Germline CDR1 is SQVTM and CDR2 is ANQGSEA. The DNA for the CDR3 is TGCAGCGGACAGACAGGGGATGAAGCTTTCTTT. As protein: CSGQTGDEAFF.

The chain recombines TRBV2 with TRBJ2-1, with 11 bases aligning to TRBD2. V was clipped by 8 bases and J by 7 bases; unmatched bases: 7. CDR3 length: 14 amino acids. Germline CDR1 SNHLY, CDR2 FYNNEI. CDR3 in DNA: TGTGCCAGCCTACTAGCGGGAGTTCAGAATGAGCAGTTCTTC. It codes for CASLLAGVQNEQFF.

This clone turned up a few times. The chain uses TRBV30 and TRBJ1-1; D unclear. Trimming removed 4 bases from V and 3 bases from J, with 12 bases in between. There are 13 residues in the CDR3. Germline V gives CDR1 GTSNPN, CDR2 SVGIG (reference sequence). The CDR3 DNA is TGTGCCTGGATCCAGGTACCGGACACTGAAGCTTTCTTT. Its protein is CAWIQVPDTEAFF.

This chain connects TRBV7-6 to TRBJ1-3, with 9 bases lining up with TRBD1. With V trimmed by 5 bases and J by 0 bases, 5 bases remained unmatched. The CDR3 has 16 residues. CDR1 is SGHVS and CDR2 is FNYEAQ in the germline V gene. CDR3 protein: CASSLRTGVSGNTIYF. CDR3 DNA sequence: TGTGCCAGCAGCCTAAGGACAGGGGTCTCTGGAAACACCATATATTTT.

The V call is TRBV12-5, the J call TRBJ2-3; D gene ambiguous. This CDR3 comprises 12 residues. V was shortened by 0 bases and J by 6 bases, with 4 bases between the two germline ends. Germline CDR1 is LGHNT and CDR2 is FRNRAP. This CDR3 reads CASGLVGDTQYF. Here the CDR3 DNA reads TGTGCTAGTGGTTTGGTTGGTGATACGCAGTATTTT.

The CDR3 sequence: CASRTEGLGVYEQYF. The CDR3 bases are TGTGCCAGCAGAACCGAGGGACTGGGAGTCTACGAGCAGTACTTC. The genes are TRBV6-5 and TRBJ2-7; D may be TRBD2 (6 bases). Trimming took off 6 bases at V and 3 bases at J, with 18 bases between the two ends. Germline CDR1 MNHEY, CDR2 SVGAGI. The CDR3 is 15 residues long.

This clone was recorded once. Here the CDR3 DNA reads TGTGCCAGCAGCTTAGCGGGAGGTTACGAGCAGTACTTC. It yields the protein CASSLAGGYEQYF. The chain carries TRBV7-2 and TRBJ2-7, with D possibly matching TRBD2 (6 bases). The ends were cut back, 0 bases at V and 4 bases at J, with 7 bases in the middle. The germline CDR1 and CDR2 sequences are SGHTA and FQGNSA. The CDR3 runs 13 residues.

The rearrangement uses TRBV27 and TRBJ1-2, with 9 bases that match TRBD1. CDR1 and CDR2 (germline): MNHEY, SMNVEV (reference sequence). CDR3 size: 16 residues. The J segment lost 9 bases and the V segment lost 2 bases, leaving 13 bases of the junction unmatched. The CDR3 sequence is CASSLIGQGSVSSYTF. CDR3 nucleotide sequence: TGTGCCAGCAGTTTAATCGGACAGGGGAGCGTATCGAGCTACACCTTC.

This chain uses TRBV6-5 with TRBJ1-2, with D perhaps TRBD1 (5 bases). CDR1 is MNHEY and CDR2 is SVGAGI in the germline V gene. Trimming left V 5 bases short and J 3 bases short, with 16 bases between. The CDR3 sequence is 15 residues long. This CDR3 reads CASSQQGGLHYGYTF. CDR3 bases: TGTGCCAGCAGTCAGCAGGGAGGGTTACACTATGGCTACACCTTC.

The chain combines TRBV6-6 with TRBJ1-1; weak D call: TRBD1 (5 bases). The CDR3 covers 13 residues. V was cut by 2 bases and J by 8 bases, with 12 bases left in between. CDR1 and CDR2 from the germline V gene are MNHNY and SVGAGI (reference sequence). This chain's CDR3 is CASSYPGSGEAFF. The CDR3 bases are TGTGCCAGCAGTTACCCCGGGTCAGGGGAAGCTTTCTTT.

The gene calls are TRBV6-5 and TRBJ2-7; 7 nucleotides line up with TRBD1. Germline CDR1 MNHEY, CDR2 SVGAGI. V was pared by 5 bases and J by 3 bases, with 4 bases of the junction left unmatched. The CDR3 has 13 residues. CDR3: CASSGNRGYEQYF. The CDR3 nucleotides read TGTGCCAGCAGTGGCAACAGGGGCTACGAGCAGTACTTC.

The CDR3 sequence: CASSPLGTGETQYF. CDR3 nucleotide sequence: TGTGCCAGCAGCCCCCTTGGGACAGGAGAGACCCAGTACTTC. V usage is TRBV7-8 and J usage is TRBJ2-5, with 8 bases lining up with TRBD1. The CDR3 is made up of 14 amino acids. Germline values: CDR1 SGHVS, CDR2 FQNEAQ. With 5 bases clipped from V and 4 bases from J, the junction kept 6 bases outside the gene matches.

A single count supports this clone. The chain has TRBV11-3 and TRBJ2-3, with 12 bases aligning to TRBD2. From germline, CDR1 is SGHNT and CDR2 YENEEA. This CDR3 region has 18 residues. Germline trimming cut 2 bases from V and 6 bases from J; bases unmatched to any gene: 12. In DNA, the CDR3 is TGTGCCAGCAGCTTATCAGGTTGGCTAGCGGGGGGGCCGGATACGCAGTATTTT. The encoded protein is CASSLSGWLAGGPDTQYF.

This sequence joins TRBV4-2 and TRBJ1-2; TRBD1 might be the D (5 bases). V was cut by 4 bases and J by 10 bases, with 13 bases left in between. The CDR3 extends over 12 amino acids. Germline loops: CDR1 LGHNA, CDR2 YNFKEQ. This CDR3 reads CASSPGGKVYTF. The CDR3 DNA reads TGTGCCAGCAGCCCCGGGGGGAAAGTCTACACCTTC.

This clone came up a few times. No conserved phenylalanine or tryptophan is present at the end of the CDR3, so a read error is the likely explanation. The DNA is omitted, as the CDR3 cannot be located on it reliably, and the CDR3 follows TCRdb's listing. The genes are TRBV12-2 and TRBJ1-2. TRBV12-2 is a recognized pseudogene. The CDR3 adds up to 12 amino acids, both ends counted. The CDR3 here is CASRLDQERRLM.